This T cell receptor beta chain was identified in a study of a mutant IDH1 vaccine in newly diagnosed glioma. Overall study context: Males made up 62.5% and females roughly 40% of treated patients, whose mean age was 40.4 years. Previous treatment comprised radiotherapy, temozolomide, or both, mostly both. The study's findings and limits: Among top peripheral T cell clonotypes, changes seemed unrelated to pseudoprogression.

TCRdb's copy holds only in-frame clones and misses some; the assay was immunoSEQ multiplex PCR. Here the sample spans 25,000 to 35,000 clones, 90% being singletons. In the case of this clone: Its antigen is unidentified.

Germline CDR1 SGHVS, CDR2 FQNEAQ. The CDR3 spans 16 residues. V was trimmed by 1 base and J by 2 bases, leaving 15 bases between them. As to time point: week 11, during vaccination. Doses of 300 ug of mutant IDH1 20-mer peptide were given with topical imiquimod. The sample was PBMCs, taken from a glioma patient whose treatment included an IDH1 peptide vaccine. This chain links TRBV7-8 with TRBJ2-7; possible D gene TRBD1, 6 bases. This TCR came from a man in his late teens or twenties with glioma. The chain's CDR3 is CASSLGGLNNPYEQYF. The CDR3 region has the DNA TGTGCCAGCAGCTTAGGGGGGCTAAACAACCCCTACGAGCAGTACTTC. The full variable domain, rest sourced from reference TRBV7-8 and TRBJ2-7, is GAGVSQSPRYKVAKRGQDVALRCDPISGHVSLFWYQQALGQGPEFLTYFQNEAQLDKSGLPSDRFFAERPEGSVSTLKIQRTQQEDSAVYLCASSLGGLNNPYEQYFGPGTRLTVT.